Following are 30 T cell receptor beta chains from one sample sequenced in a study of T cell responses to AZD1222 COVID-19 vaccine. Measured with immunoSEQ multiplex PCR; TCRdb has only the in-frame clones, and not every one. Among tens of thousands of clones listed, 87% were seen once. The sequences come from peripheral blood, collected on day 0 of AZD1222 vaccination. The receptors shown here come from an adult in good health.

This clone was observed once. This chain joins TRBV6-7 and TRBJ1-1; D call uncertain. TRBV6-7 is an ORF, with its function uncertain. The CDR3 covers 13 residues. Deletions cut 4 bases from V and 7 bases from J, with 13 bases between. DNA of the CDR3: TGTGCCAGCAGTTCCGGGGAAAAGGGTGAAGCTTTCTTT. Residues: CASSSGEKGEAFF.

The chain is built from TRBV7-9 and TRBJ2-7; D may be TRBD2 (7 bases). Germline assignment: CDR1 SEHNR and CDR2 FQNEAQ (reference sequence). CDR3 length: 16 residues. V gave up 6 bases and J gave up 1 base, with 19 bases separating them. Here the CDR3 reads CASSQPRGGGSYEQYF. Here the CDR3 DNA reads TGTGCCAGCAGTCAGCCCAGGGGAGGGGGGTCCTACGAGCAGTACTTC.

V gene TRBV18 combines with J gene TRBJ1-2, with 8 bases fitting TRBD1. V shed 3 bases, J shed 6 bases, and the junction held 9 bases outside the gene matches. CDR1 and CDR2 from the germline V gene are KGHSH and LQKENI. The CDR3 length is 15 residues. CDR3 DNA sequence: TGTGCCAGCTCACCCATCCAGACAGGGGACCATGGCTACACCTTC. The encoded protein is CASSPIQTGDHGYTF. The variable domain in full, completed from reference TRBV18 and TRBJ1-2, reads NAGVMQNPRHLVRRRGQEARLRCSPMKGHSHVYWYRQLPEEGLKFMVYLQKENIIDESGMPKERFSAEFPKEGPSILRIQQVVRGDSAAYFCASSPIQTGDHGYTFGSGTRLTVV.

J is TRBJ1-2 and V is TRBV7-2; D is possibly TRBD1 (5 bases). Trimming pared 5 bases from V and 4 bases from J, leaving 17 bases between. From germline, CDR1 is SGHTA and CDR2 FQGNSA. The CDR3 is 15 residues long. This CDR3 reads CASSLRDVILYGYTF. The CDR3 DNA follows: TGTGCCAGCAGCCTCCGGGACGTCATTCTCTATGGCTACACCTTC.

This clone has just one count. The chain carries TRBV6-4 and TRBJ2-2, with 8 bases matching TRBD1. CDR3 length: 14 amino acids. Germline V lookup: CDR1 MRHNA, CDR2 SNTAGT. The junction had 2 bases not matched to a gene; V was cut back by 3 bases and J by 5 bases. The CDR3 sequence is CASSETGETGELFF. The CDR3, as DNA: TGTGCCAGCAGTGAGACAGGGGAAACCGGGGAGCTGTTTTTT.

CDR3 coding DNA: TGCGCCAGCAGCTTGAACTCCCCGAACACCGGGGAGCTGTTTTTT. Translation: CASSLNSPNTGELFF. The chain joins TRBV5-1 to TRBJ2-2; no firm D call. The CDR3 extends over 15 amino acids. With 1 base removed from V and 0 bases from J, the gap between germline ends came to 7 bases. Per germline, CDR1 SGHRS and CDR2 YFSETQ.

This clone was counted once. The chain uses TRBV12-5 and TRBJ1-3; D unclear. The CDR3 has 14 amino acids. The germline V and J ends were trimmed by 2 bases and 0 bases, with 5 bases remaining between them. The germline V gene encodes CDR1 LGHNT and CDR2 FRNRAP. Written as DNA, the CDR3 is TGTGCTAGTGGTTTGCACAGCTCTGGAAACACCATATATTTT. Translation gives CASGLHSSGNTIYF.

The V call is TRBV19, the J call TRBJ2-1; the D is unclear. This CDR3 contains 14 residues. The germline V and J ends were trimmed by 3 bases and 8 bases, with 14 bases remaining between them. Per the germline V gene, CDR1 is LNHDA and CDR2 is SQIVND (reference sequence). In DNA form, the CDR3 reads TGTGCCAGTAGTATTATAGGCGAATTTGATGAGCAGTTCTTC. This gives the protein CASSIIGEFDEQFF. The full variable domain, in which reference TRBV19 and TRBJ2-1 provide the parts outside the CDR3, is DGGITQSPKYLFRKEGQNVTLSCEQNLNHDAMYWYRQDPGQGLRLIYYSQIVNDFQKGDIAEGYSVSREKKESFPLTVTSAQKNPTAFYLCASSIIGEFDEQFFGPGTRLTVL.

V usage is TRBV5-4 and J usage is TRBJ1-2, with TRBD1 identical over 9 bases. The germline V gene encodes CDR1 SGHNT and CDR2 YYREEE (reference sequence). This CDR3 is built from 14 residues. With V trimmed by 4 bases and J by 8 bases, 9 bases remained unmatched. The CDR3 coding sequence is TGTGCCAGCAGCCTACTGGGACAGGGCCAAGGCTACACCTTC. Its protein is CASSLLGQGQGYTF.

CDR3 in amino acids: CASSLPSGGQQETQYF. The CDR3 DNA reads TGCGCCAGCAGCCTTCCTAGCGGGGGCCAGCAAGAGACCCAGTACTTC. The chain links TRBV5-1 to TRBJ2-5; 10 bases map to TRBD2. V shed 4 bases, J shed 2 bases, and the junction held 8 bases outside the gene matches. This CDR3 is 16 amino acids long. Germline CDR1 is SGHRS and CDR2 is YFSETQ.

This clone was picked up one time. J is TRBJ1-6 and V is TRBV30; no clear D gene. The CDR3 length is 11 residues. Trimming removed 5 bases from V and 10 bases from J, with 9 bases in between. Germline V lookup: CDR1 GTSNPN, CDR2 SVGIG (reference sequence). The CDR3 nucleotides are TGTGCCTGGGCCCTGAGGTCACCCCTCCACTTT. It encodes CAWALRSPLHF.

The chain couples TRBV9 to TRBJ1-1; D uncertain. V was shortened by 6 bases and J by 1 base, with 10 bases between the two germline ends. CDR1 is SGDLS, CDR2 YYNGEE, per germline. CDR3 length equals 13 residues. The CDR3 sequence: CASTGNTNTEAFF. The CDR3 coding sequence is TGTGCCAGCACCGGGAACACGAACACTGAAGCTTTCTTT. The complete variable domain, with remaining parts taken from reference TRBV9 and TRBJ1-1, reads DSGVTQTPKHLITATGQRVTLRCSPRSGDLSVYWYQQSLDQGLQFLIQYYNGEERAKGNILERFSAQQFPDLHSELNLSSLELGDSALYFCASTGNTNTEAFFGQGTRLTVV.

This rearrangement joins TRBV28 to TRBJ2-1; D may correspond to TRBD1 or TRBD2 (5 bases each). The CDR3 spans 17 residues. Germline V CDR1 and CDR2: MDHEN, SYDVKM. V was trimmed by 2 bases and J by 4 bases, leaving 18 bases between them. The chain's CDR3 is CASSLVLEGKLYNEQFF. In DNA form, the CDR3 reads TGTGCCAGCAGTTTAGTCCTAGAGGGGAAACTTTACAATGAGCAGTTCTTC.

This sequence joins TRBV4-1 and TRBJ2-1, with 10 bases lining up with TRBD1. CDR1 and CDR2 from the germline V gene are MGHRA and YSYEKL. CDR3 length equals 16 residues. V shed 1 base, J shed 5 bases, and the junction held 5 bases outside the gene matches. The DNA of the CDR3 is TGCGCCAGCAGCCAAGCCGGGACAGGGGTCAACAATGAGCAGTTCTTC. It codes for CASSQAGTGVNNEQFF.

The chain links TRBV5-1 to TRBJ2-5; the match to TRBD1 covers 10 bases. CDR3 size: 14 residues. CDR1 is SGHRS and CDR2 is YFSETQ in the germline V gene. V trimming: 2 bases; J trimming: 5 bases; junction bases outside the gene matches: 3. The CDR3: CASSFGTGDETQYF. The CDR3 DNA sequence: TGCGCCAGCAGCTTTGGGACAGGGGACGAGACCCAGTACTTC.

The chain uses TRBV9 and TRBJ2-7; D uncertain. Between the trimmed V and J ends, which lost 0 bases and 5 bases, there was a span of 9 bases. Germline V gene lookup returns CDR1 SGDLS and CDR2 YYNGEE. The CDR3 is 13 amino acids. DNA of the CDR3: TGTGCCAGCAGCGTAGGGGTAGGCCACGAGCAGTACTTC. It encodes CASSVGVGHEQYF.

The V call is TRBV19, the J call TRBJ1-5, with D possibly being TRBD1 (6 bases). Trimming shortened V by 9 bases and J by 2 bases, and 14 bases separated the two germline ends. Germline V gene lookup returns CDR1 LNHDA and CDR2 SQIVND (reference sequence). The CDR3 spans 14 residues. CDR3 nucleotides: TGTGCCAGCCTACAGGGCGCGGGCAATCAGCCCCAGCATTTT. Translating gives CASLQGAGNQPQHF.

This clone was detected once. V and J are TRBV11-2 and TRBJ2-2; D ambiguous. CDR1 is SGHAT, CDR2 FQNNGV, per germline. Trimming took off 5 bases at V and 4 bases at J, with 11 bases between the two ends. This CDR3 region has 14 residues. The DNA for the CDR3 is TGTGCCAGCAGCCACCCCCCGGTCACCGGGGAGCTGTTTTTT. Residues: CASSHPPVTGELFF.

This clone was detected only a few times. The V call is TRBV12-2, the J call TRBJ2-5; TRBD2, as called in the table, went unchecked against the DNA. TRBV12-2 is noted as a pseudogene. The CDR3 is 20 residues long. The CDR3 nucleotides read TGTGCAAGTCGCTTCACTTTAGGACTAGCGGGGGGGCCAGTGGGAGAGACCCAGTACTTC. Amino acid sequence: CASRFTLGLAGGPVGETQYF.

The genes are TRBV6-2 or TRBV6-3 and TRBJ1-2; D gene ambiguous. CDR3 length equals 15 residues. CDR1 MNHEY and CDR2 SVGEGT come from the germline V gene. Trimming stripped 2 bases from V and 5 bases from J, with 15 bases between. CDR3 nucleotide sequence: TGTGCCAGCAGTTACAAGGCAGGAGACCCATATGGCTACACCTTC. Translation gives CASSYKAGDPYGYTF.

V gene TRBV7-2 combines with J gene TRBJ2-5; D is possibly TRBD2 (7 bases). Germline CDR1 is SGHTA and CDR2 is FQGNSA. Trimming left V 5 bases short and J 1 base short, with 11 bases between. The CDR3 runs 14 residues. The CDR3 DNA is TGTGCCAGCAGCGGAGGGGGGGCCCAAGAGACCCAGTACTTC. This gives the protein CASSGGGAQETQYF.

The chain links TRBV3-1 (or the pseudogene TRBV3-2) to TRBJ1-2, with TRBD1 as a possible D gene (5 bases). This CDR3 has 12 amino acids. V was cut by 4 bases and J by 7 bases, with 10 bases left in between. Per the germline V gene, CDR1 is LGHDT and CDR2 is YNNKEL (reference sequence). The CDR3 nucleotides are TGTGCCAGCAGCCTTGCCGGGGCTGGCTACACCTTC. Amino acid sequence: CASSLAGAGYTF.

The sample holds a few counts of this clone. V and J are TRBV9 and TRBJ1-2; 8 bases align to TRBD1. Germline assignment: CDR1 SGDLS and CDR2 YYNGEE. The CDR3 is made up of 14 amino acids. V was clipped by 6 bases and J by 8 bases; unmatched bases: 12. The CDR3 protein is CASTRQGTVWGYTF. The CDR3 region has the DNA TGTGCCAGCACCCGACAGGGGACCGTTTGGGGCTACACCTTC.

The CDR3 sequence: CASSLDALGRGRGGYTF. For the CDR3, the DNA is TGTGCCAGCAGCTTAGATGCGTTGGGCAGGGGGCGCGGAGGCTACACCTTC. The chain couples TRBV11-2 to TRBJ1-2; 8 nucleotides match TRBD1. Trimming took 0 bases from V and 8 from J; bases not matched to a gene: 14. CDR3 length: 17 residues. The germline V gene has CDR1 SGHAT and CDR2 FQNNGV.

The chain links TRBV5-4 to TRBJ2-2, with 15 bases fitting TRBD2. Germline CDR1 reads SGHNT; CDR2 reads YYREEE (reference sequence). Germline trimming cut 4 bases from V and 3 bases from J; bases unmatched to any gene: 4. There are 17 residues in the CDR3. The DNA for the CDR3 is TGTGCCAGCAGCCCCGGACTAGCGGGGGGGCACACCGGGGAGCTGTTTTTT. Its protein product is CASSPGLAGGHTGELFF.

The rearrangement links TRBV12-3 or TRBV12-4 to TRBJ2-7; D is uncertain. CDR3 length: 12 amino acids. The germline V and J ends were trimmed by 6 bases and 2 bases, with 8 bases remaining between them. CDR3 DNA sequence: TGTGCCAGCAGACAGCGAGCCTACGAGCAGTACTTC. It yields the protein CASRQRAYEQYF.

The chain combines TRBV15 with TRBJ1-2, with TRBD1 identical over 7 bases. The CDR3 consists of 14 residues. Germline lookup yields CDR1 LNHNV and CDR2 YYDKDF (reference sequence). Unmatched junction bases numbered 6, after V lost 1 base and J lost 7 bases. The CDR3 DNA is TGTGCCACCAGCAGAGCCGGGACAGAGGGTGGCTACACCTTC. Protein: CATSRAGTEGGYTF.

The chain carries TRBV7-6 and TRBJ1-1; a weak D match, TRBD1 (6 bases). Germline V gene sequence: CDR1 SGHVS, CDR2 FNYEAQ. The CDR3 is 16 residues long. Deletions cut 1 base from V and 3 bases from J, with 15 bases between. As DNA, the CDR3 is TGTGCCAGCAGCTTAGTCTCAAACAGGGTGGACACTGAAGCTTTCTTT. Translation gives CASSLVSNRVDTEAFF.

The chain combines TRBV9 with TRBJ2-7; D unclear. Between the trimmed V and J ends, which lost 0 bases and 2 bases, there was a span of 9 bases. This CDR3 contains 14 residues. Germline CDR1 and CDR2: SGDLS and YYNGEE. The CDR3 sequence: CASSVDPIPYEQYF. In DNA form, the CDR3 reads TGTGCCAGCAGCGTAGATCCGATTCCCTACGAGCAGTACTTC.

This chain links TRBV28 with TRBJ1-1, with 7 bases identical to TRBD1. J gave up 0 bases and V 6 bases, and 4 bases lay outside the gene matches. The germline CDR1 and CDR2 sequences are MDHEN and SYDVKM. CDR3 length: 14 amino acids. CDR3: CASSLTGLNTEAFF. CDR3 coding DNA: TGTGCCAGCAGCCTGACAGGGTTGAACACTGAAGCTTTCTTT.